What follows are 5 T cell receptor beta chains derived from one specimen sequenced in a study of Graves' ophthalmopathy and Graves' hyperthyroidism. Using RNA transcripts, the TCR beta CDR3 regions were amplified. The authors performed first-round RT-PCR with HTBI primers and then a second-round multiplex PCR. MiXCR, applied by TCRdb to the multiplex PCR reads, yields one record per CDR3 protein. The profile shows more than 45,000 distinct CDR3 sequences, over 45% of them singletons. Sample: peripheral blood. These receptors were obtained from an adult man with Graves' ophthalmopathy.

V usage is TRBV13 and J usage is TRBJ1-5; 7 positions match TRBD1. There are 14 residues in the CDR3. Germline-derived CDR1 and CDR2 are PRHDT and FYEKMQ (reference sequence). The V segment lost 0 bases and the J segment 6 bases; nucleotides outside the gene matches: 2. DNA for the CDR3: TGTGCCAGCAGCTTAGGAGGGGGCCTTCAGCCCCAGCATTTT. Translated: CASSLGGGLQPQHF.

This clonotype showed up just once. This clone may be a read error of a much larger clone one base away. The V gene is TRBV3-1, the J gene TRBJ2-5; 9 bases align to TRBD2. CDR3 length: 20 residues. Germline V gene data show CDR1 as LGHDT and CDR2 as YNNKEL (reference sequence). V shed 0 bases, J shed 4 bases, and the junction held 18 bases outside the gene matches. The CDR3 DNA reads as TGTGCCAGCAGCCAAGAACTGTGGACTAGCGATATTGGGCTACGAGAGACCCAGTACTTC. This translates into CASSQELWTSDIGLRETQYF.

The CDR3 nucleotides are TGTGCCAGTAGTATGTGGGACTCCCGGTTTAGGTTCTACGAGCAGTACGTC. This gives the protein CASSMWDSRFRFYEQYV. The chain recombines TRBV19 with TRBJ2-7, with D tentatively TRBD2 (6 bases). CDR1 LNHDA and CDR2 SQIVND come from the germline V gene (reference sequence). Trimming removed 3 bases from V and 3 bases from J, with 21 bases in between. The CDR3 spans 17 residues.

V usage is TRBV10-3 and J usage is TRBJ1-5; weak D call: TRBD1 (5 bases). This CDR3 contains 12 residues. The V gene's germline CDR1 is ENHRY and CDR2 SYGVKD. Deletions cut 6 bases from V and 9 bases from J, with 12 bases between. The CDR3 loop is CAIRGSGGPQHF. CDR3 sequence (DNA): TGTGCCATCAGGGGGAGCGGGGGGCCCCAGCATTTT.

This clonotype was seen many times. This sequence joins TRBV7-3 and TRBJ1-5; D uncertain. Germline assignment: CDR1 SGHTA and CDR2 FQGTGA. The CDR3 consists of 16 residues. V was pared by 4 bases and J by 7 bases, with 20 bases between. CDR3 DNA sequence: TGTGCCAGCAGCTCGGCGGCCCCACACTCCAAACAGCCCCAGCATTTT. Its translation is CASSSAAPHSKQPQHF.